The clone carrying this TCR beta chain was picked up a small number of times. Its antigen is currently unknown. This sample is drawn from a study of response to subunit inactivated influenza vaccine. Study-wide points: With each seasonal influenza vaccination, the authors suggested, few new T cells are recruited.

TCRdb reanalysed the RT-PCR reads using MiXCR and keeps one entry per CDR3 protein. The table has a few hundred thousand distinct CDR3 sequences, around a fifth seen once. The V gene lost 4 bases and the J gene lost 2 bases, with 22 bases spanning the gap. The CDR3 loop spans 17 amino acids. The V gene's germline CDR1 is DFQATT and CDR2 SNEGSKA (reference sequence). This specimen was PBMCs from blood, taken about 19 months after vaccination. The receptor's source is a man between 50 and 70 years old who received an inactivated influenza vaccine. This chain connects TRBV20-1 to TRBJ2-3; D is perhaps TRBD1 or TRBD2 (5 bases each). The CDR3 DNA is TGCAGTGCTAATTTTCCGGGACCAGCTTCCTACACAGATACGCAGTATTTT. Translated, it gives CSANFPGPASYTDTQYF.